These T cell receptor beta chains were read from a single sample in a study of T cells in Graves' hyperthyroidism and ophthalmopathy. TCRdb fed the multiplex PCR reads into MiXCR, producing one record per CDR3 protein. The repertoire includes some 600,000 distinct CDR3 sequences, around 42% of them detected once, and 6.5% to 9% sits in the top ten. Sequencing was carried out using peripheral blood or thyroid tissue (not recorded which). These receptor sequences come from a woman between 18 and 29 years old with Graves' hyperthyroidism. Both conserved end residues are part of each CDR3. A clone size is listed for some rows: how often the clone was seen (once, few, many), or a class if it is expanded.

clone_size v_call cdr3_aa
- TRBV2 CASRSGTGDYQPQHF
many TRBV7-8 CASSHANNGLNTEAFF
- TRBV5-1 CASSFRTGTHEQYF
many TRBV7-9 CASRSRRVGGANVLTF
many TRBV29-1 CSAGDPNTEAFF
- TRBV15 CATGGQEGQPQHF
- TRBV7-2 CASSLIRVRDQPQHF
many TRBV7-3 CASSLDTDYGYTF
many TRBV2 CASSAGAGGANVLTF
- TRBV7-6 CASSQVRMHRQPQHF
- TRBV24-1 CATSEGGRTDFYGYTF
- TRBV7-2 CASRQSSTDTQYF
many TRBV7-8 CASSFRDRAYEQYF